Below, one TCR beta chain is given with its context. What it binds is unknown. These data come from a study of CD8 T cells in Susac syndrome. Overall study context: Eight or nine of the sequenced Susac syndrome patients were in remission, and roughly six had active disease.

With random hexamers, roughly 0.5 to 1 ug RNA was reverse transcribed. A multiplex approach, immunoSEQ multiplex PCR, amplified TCR beta CDR3 across 54 Vbeta and 13 Jbeta. TCRdb analysed the immunoSEQ multiplex PCR reads with MiXCR anew, one entry per CDR3 protein. The data hold about 130,000 distinct CDR3 sequences, with about 94% observed a single time. Germline assignment: CDR1 SQVTM and CDR2 ANQGSEA. Trimming took 1 base from V and 2 from J; bases not matched to a gene: 2. CDR3 size: 15 residues. Findings and limits, study-wide: Susac-specific public clones found in total CD8+ repertoires numbered some 17, and those in CD8+ TEMRA repertoires numbered about 5.

Input material: CD8+ T cells from PBMCs. This TCR was sampled from a human donor with Susac syndrome. This chain connects TRBV29-1 to TRBJ2-7; the match to TRBD2 covers 13 bases. CDR3 bases: TGCAGCGTTGAAGGACTAGCGGGAGGACCCTACGAGCAGTACTTC. This encodes CSVEGLAGGPYEQYF.